This T cell receptor beta chain appears in the sequencing data of a study of blood T cell repertoires in COVID-19 (TCRdb year 2020). In terms of the full investigation: The collaborator samples originated in the United States, Italy and Spain and spanned the acute and convalescent phases of COVID-19. Deeply sampled blood TCRbeta repertoires from subjects exposed to, actively infected with, or recovered from COVID-19 were included in the dataset. Nearly every sample came with metadata listing a de-identified subject ID, COVID-19 status, age in years and sex. Where available, HLA class I and class II types were obtained from metadata supplied by the sample provider rather than from assay-based typing. The repertoires were made available in a free public database intended to serve as a resource for research on the immune response to SARS-CoV-2. The material from the prospective study consisted of cDNA or gDNA derived from T cells, B-cell-depleted T cells, or PBMCs. The samples were drawn from two sources: the first 160 participants of the ongoing ImmuneRACE study, and 1,000 to 1,500 subjects contributed by 6 global collaborators. Summary of the overall study and its limitations: The amount of clinical and demographic metadata varied by source and participant and was provided uncurated.

On this clone: Its specific antigen is unknown. No clone much larger than this one lies a single base away; base qualities are absent.

The collaborating institutions used their own protocols to collect whole blood in K2EDTA tubes. Collaborator samples were shipped for TCRbeta analysis as frozen whole blood, isolated PBMCs, or DNA extracted from either sample type. The germline V gene supplies CDR1 MNHEY and CDR2 SVGEGT. The CDR3, cysteine through phenylalanine, is 18 amino acids long. The DNA shown is the 54-base CDR3, in frame from base 1. Deletion took 2 bases off V and 1 base off J, with a span of 20 bases between the germline ends. TCRbeta CDR3 regions were amplified from genomic DNA by means of the immunoSEQ Assay, a bias-controlled multiplex PCR. On the study's bioinformatics: Within the assay, amplification of reference gene primers was used to estimate how many nucleated cells each sample contained. To quantify the absolute abundance of each unique TCRbeta CDR3 rearrangement, sequence reads were collapsed and filtered. For each sample, productive Simpson clonality was calculated as the square root of Simpson's diversity index across productive rearrangements. TCRdb retrieved this table from immuneACCESS and kept in-frame rearrangements only. Not all clones are present; in checked studies, unresolved V genes account for under half, and no reason is known for the remainder. V and J calls and clone size are as listed in that table; D and trimming were resolved from the DNA. This sample gives around 110,000 clones in total; 80% of them show up just once. Jointly, the top ten make up about 4.3% of the sample.

The sequence joins TRBV6-2 or TRBV6-3 to TRBJ1-1; too little of a D gene remains to name it. Sequencing was performed on peripheral blood. The sequence came from a man between 65 and 85 years old with acute or convalescent COVID-19. DNA sequence: TGTGCCAGCAGTTACACGGCCGGCGCTGGAGGAACGAACACTGAAGCTTTCTTT. The translation is CASSYTAGAGGTNTEAFF.